Reported below is one T cell receptor beta chain. Its cognate antigen is unknown. Use of 60 Vbeta and 13 Jbeta primers characterized the PCR. Sequenced by immunoSEQ multiplex PCR; TCRdb stores in-frame clones only, minus some. Of about 190,000 clones listed, 82% are singletons. This record belongs to a study of cytomegalovirus exposure and HLA in healthy donors. Overall study context: Genetic ancestry analysis placed around four fifths of the 410 or so donors that were genotyped in the Caucasian-associated cluster. Study results and caveats: A link between a missense DCLRE1C variant and TCR beta V- and J-gene trimming emerged from a later analysis. Confirmation was obtained in vitro that a few CMV-associated chains are specific for CMV antigens.

Trimming took off 0 bases at V and 6 bases at J, with 20 bases between the two ends. The CDR3 has 17 amino acids. Per the germline V gene, CDR1 is SEHNR and CDR2 is FQNEAQ (reference sequence). V usage is TRBV7-9 and J usage is TRBJ2-5; D may be TRBD2 (5 bases). The sequence derives from a woman between 18 and 29 years old in good health and CMV-seronegative. Material: PBMCs. The CDR3 nucleotides are TGTGCCAGCAGCTTAGCCCAGCAGGAGGTGTTAGCGAAGACCCAGTACTTC. Amino acid sequence: CASSLAQQEVLAKTQYF.